This TCR beta chain was obtained from a study of blood T cell repertoires in COVID-19. Overall study: PBMCs, B-cell-depleted T cells, or T cells were the source of the cDNA or gDNA that made up the material.

Cohort 3 donors counted as recovered after two negative PCRs, clearance, or resolved symptoms. The method was immunoSEQ multiplex PCR; TCRdb's version includes in-frame clones alone and lacks a portion of them. The sample records 390,000 or so clones, 87% being singletons. Germline CDR1 MNHEY, CDR2 SVGAGI. This CDR3 spans 14 amino acids. Trimming took 0 bases from V and 1 from J, leaving 6 bases between them. With regard to this clone: At the DNA level, this CDR3 is encoded by other sequences in the same sample as well.

Sequenced: PBMCs or T cells enriched from blood (not recorded which). The receptor was derived from a woman in her forties or fifties who had recovered from COVID-19. The chain has TRBV6-5 and TRBJ1-1; D not certain. CDR3 sequence: CASSYSRGNTEAFF. The CDR3 DNA follows: TGTGCCAGCAGTTACTCCCGCGGGAACACTGAAGCTTTCTTT.